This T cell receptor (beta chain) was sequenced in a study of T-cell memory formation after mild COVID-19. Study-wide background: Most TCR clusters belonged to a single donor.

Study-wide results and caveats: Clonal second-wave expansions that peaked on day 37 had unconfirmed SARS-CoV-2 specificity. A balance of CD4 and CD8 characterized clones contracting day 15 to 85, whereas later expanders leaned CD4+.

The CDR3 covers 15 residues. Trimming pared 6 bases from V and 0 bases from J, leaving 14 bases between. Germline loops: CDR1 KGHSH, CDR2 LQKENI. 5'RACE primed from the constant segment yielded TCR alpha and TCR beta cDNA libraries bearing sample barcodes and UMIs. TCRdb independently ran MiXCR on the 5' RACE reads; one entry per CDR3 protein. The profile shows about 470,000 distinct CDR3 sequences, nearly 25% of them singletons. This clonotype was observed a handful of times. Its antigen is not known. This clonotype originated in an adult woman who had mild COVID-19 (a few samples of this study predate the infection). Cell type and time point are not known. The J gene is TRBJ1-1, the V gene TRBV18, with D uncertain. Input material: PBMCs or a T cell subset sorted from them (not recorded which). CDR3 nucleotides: TGTGCCAGCTCTCCCGCTGGAGGGATGAACACTGAAGCTTTCTTT. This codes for CASSPAGGMNTEAFF.